Listed here are 20 T cell receptor beta chains from one sample, sequenced in a study of shared clonotypes between healthy human individuals. Here immunoSEQ multiplex PCR was the method, and the copy in TCRdb shows in-frame clones only, minus some. This table has some 2.1 million clones, roughly 95% appearing once. The sequencing input was naive CD4+ T cells sorted from blood. Noted subset: CD45RA+ positively selected. The receptors were sampled from a man aged 18-30 years in good health.

This chain joins TRBV5-8 and TRBJ2-2, with D perhaps TRBD2 (6 bases). The CDR3 runs 17 residues. Germline V lookup: CDR1 SGHTS, CDR2 YDEGEE. V shed 1 base and J shed 2 bases, with 15 bases lying between them. CDR3 loop: CASSLWVLAKNTGELFF. CDR3 nucleotide sequence: TGTGCCAGCAGCTTGTGGGTGCTAGCGAAAAACACCGGGGAGCTGTTTTTT.

V gene TRBV6-6 combines with J gene TRBJ1-2; TRBD1 aligns across 10 bases. Unmatched junction bases numbered 6, after V lost 2 bases and J lost 6 bases. CDR3 length: 15 amino acids. The germline V gene encodes CDR1 MNHNY and CDR2 SVGAGI (reference sequence). The chain's CDR3 is CASSYRDRGNHGYTF. The CDR3 DNA is TGTGCCAGCAGTTACCGGGACAGGGGAAATCATGGCTACACCTTC.

This chain uses TRBV27 with TRBJ1-1; D possibly corresponds to TRBD1 (5 bases). Germline V lookup: CDR1 MNHEY, CDR2 SMNVEV (reference sequence). The CDR3 loop spans 15 amino acids. V lost 0 bases, J lost 4 bases, and 12 bases lay in between. The CDR3 loop is CASSLSPGSGTEAFF. The CDR3 DNA follows: TGTGCCAGCAGTTTATCACCAGGGTCAGGCACTGAAGCTTTCTTT.

The CDR3 protein is CASSNGPLGYTF. The CDR3 DNA reads TGTGCCAGTAGTAATGGGCCCCTCGGCTACACCTTC. This chain links TRBV19 with TRBJ1-2; no firm D call. Looked up from germline, CDR1 is LNHDA and CDR2 is SQIVND (reference sequence). The CDR3 extends over 12 amino acids. Between the trimmed V and J ends, which lost 4 bases and 8 bases, there was a span of 11 bases.

The chain couples TRBV18 to TRBJ2-1; 12 bases align to TRBD2. The length of the CDR3 is 17 residues. The V segment lost 3 bases and the J segment 7 bases; nucleotides outside the gene matches: 10. Germline values: CDR1 KGHSH, CDR2 LQKENI. CDR3 sequence: CASSPPLAGGALNEQFF. The CDR3 DNA follows: TGTGCCAGCTCACCCCCGCTAGCGGGGGGGGCCCTTAATGAGCAGTTCTTC.

This rearrangement joins TRBV7-3 to TRBJ1-5; D gene unclear. The V and J ends lost 0 bases and 7 bases respectively, with 7 bases between them. The length of the CDR3 is 13 residues. Germline CDR1 SGHTA, CDR2 FQGTGA. The CDR3 DNA follows: TGTGCCAGCAGCTTAACGGTCGGCCAGCCCCAGCATTTT. Amino acid sequence: CASSLTVGQPQHF.

On this clone itself: The sample has other DNA sequences that encode this CDR3 too. This chain connects TRBV10-3 to TRBJ2-3; 10 nucleotides line up with TRBD2. There are 16 residues in the CDR3. Germline V CDR1 and CDR2: ENHRY, SYGVKD. The J segment lost 0 bases and the V segment lost 3 bases, leaving 3 bases of the junction unmatched. CDR3: CAISETSGTSTDTQYF. The CDR3 DNA is TGTGCCATCAGTGAAACTAGCGGGACTAGCACAGATACGCAGTATTTT.

Written as DNA, the CDR3 is TGTGCTAGTGGTTTGGGGACAGGGGTGTTCGAGCAGTACTTC. The encoded protein is CASGLGTGVFEQYF. The rearrangement joins TRBV12-5 to TRBJ2-7; TRBD1 aligns across 9 bases. Germline V gives CDR1 LGHNT, CDR2 FRNRAP. Trimming removed 1 base from V and 6 bases from J; junction bases left unmatched: 4. The CDR3 runs 14 residues.

J is TRBJ2-3 and V is TRBV10-3, with 12 bases identical to TRBD2. From germline, CDR1 is ENHRY and CDR2 SYGVKD. V was pared by 5 bases and J by 2 bases, with 5 bases of the junction left unmatched. The CDR3 runs to 16 residues. CDR3 residues: CAISPLAGGNTDTQYF. In DNA form, the CDR3 reads TGTGCCATCAGTCCCCTAGCGGGAGGGAACACAGATACGCAGTATTTT.

The V and J genes are TRBV18 and TRBJ1-1; TRBD1 matches at 7 bases. V shed 3 bases, J shed 4 bases, and the junction held 5 bases outside the gene matches. The germline gives CDR1 KGHSH, CDR2 LQKENI. CDR3 size: 14 residues. The CDR3 DNA follows: TGTGCCAGCTCACCCACAGGGGCCCTCACTGAAGCTTTCTTT. Translated: CASSPTGALTEAFF. The full variable domain, rest sourced from reference TRBV18 and TRBJ1-1, is NAGVMQNPRHLVRRRGQEARLRCSPMKGHSHVYWYRQLPEEGLKFMVYLQKENIIDESGMPKERFSAEFPKEGPSILRIQQVVRGDSAAYFCASSPTGALTEAFFGQGTRLTVV.

The chain joins TRBV6-1 to TRBJ2-3, with D possibly being TRBD2 (6 bases). The germline V and J ends were trimmed by 4 bases and 2 bases, with 13 bases remaining between them. The CDR3 has 15 amino acids. CDR1 is MNHNS, CDR2 SASEGT, per germline. The CDR3 DNA reads as TGTGCCAGCAGTGGTTGGACGGGACTCACAGATACGCAGTATTTT. This gives the protein CASSGWTGLTDTQYF.

The chain recombines TRBV7-9 with TRBJ2-5; 9 bases are shared with TRBD2. The germline CDR1 and CDR2 sequences are SEHNR and FQNEAQ (reference sequence). This CDR3 is built from 17 residues. V lost 2 bases and J lost 0; bases outside the gene matches: 7. The CDR3 reads CASSLWLAGRYQETQYF. The CDR3 DNA follows: TGTGCCAGCAGCTTATGGCTAGCGGGGCGTTACCAAGAGACCCAGTACTTC.

V is TRBV4-3 and J is TRBJ1-5; D uncertain. This CDR3 contains 16 residues. Germline CDR1 is LGHNA and CDR2 is YSLEER. V lost 0 bases and J lost 2, with 11 bases in between. DNA for the CDR3: TGCGCCAGCAGCCAAGAGTATCTGGATGGCAATCAGCCCCAGCATTTT. It translates to CASSQEYLDGNQPQHF.

Regarding this clone: Other DNA sequences in this sample translate to the same CDR3. J is TRBJ2-3 and V is TRBV9; D remains unclear. Germline lookup yields CDR1 SGDLS and CDR2 YYNGEE. The CDR3 runs to 12 residues. V shed 0 bases and J shed 4 bases, with 3 bases lying between them. CDR3 sequence reads: CASSVGADTQYF. In nucleotides, the CDR3 is TGTGCCAGCAGCGTAGGAGCAGATACGCAGTATTTT.

In this sample, this clone turned up once. The chain couples TRBV30 to TRBJ2-7; 8 bases are a match to TRBD2. After removal of 3 bases from V and 6 bases from J, the junction contained 4 bases not matched to a gene. The CDR3 runs to 12 residues. Germline CDR1 GTSNPN, CDR2 SVGIG (reference sequence). CDR3: CAWRGLATEQYF. The CDR3 region has the DNA TGTGCCTGGAGAGGACTAGCCACCGAGCAGTACTTC.

The chain employs TRBV7-8 and TRBJ1-5, with 7 bases that match TRBD1. V dropped 7 bases and J dropped 2; count of bases not matched to a gene: 8. CDR3 length: 15 residues. Germline V CDR1 and CDR2: SGHVS, FQNEAQ. DNA of the CDR3: TGTGCCAGCACCCCCAACAGGGGCGGCAATCAGCCCCAGCATTTT. This encodes CASTPNRGGNQPQHF.

The chain couples TRBV5-6 to TRBJ1-6; D unclear. CDR3 length equals 14 residues. Trimming removed 1 base from V and 10 bases from J, with 12 bases in between. Looked up from germline, CDR1 is SGHDT and CDR2 is YYEEEE. This CDR3 is CASSLNTGLSPLHF. The CDR3 coding sequence is TGTGCCAGCAGCTTGAACACTGGGTTGTCACCCCTCCACTTT.

This chain uses TRBV15 with TRBJ1-1, with D uncertain. Germline assignment: CDR1 LNHNV and CDR2 YYDKDF (reference sequence). This CDR3 is 13 amino acids long. V lost 5 bases, J lost 5 bases, and 12 bases lay in between. Here the CDR3 reads CATSSIGRTEAFF. CDR3 in DNA: TGTGCCACCAGCTCAATTGGTCGGACTGAAGCTTTCTTT. Variable domain in full (rest from reference TRBV15 and TRBJ1-1): DAMVIQNPRYQVTQFGKPVTLSCSQTLNHNVMYWYQQKSSQAPKLLFHYYDKDFNNEADTPDNFQSRRPNTSFCFLDIRSPGLGDTAMYLCATSSIGRTEAFFGQGTRLTVV.

J is TRBJ1-5 and V is TRBV19; the match to TRBD1 covers 8 bases. V lost 5 bases and J lost 2; bases outside the gene matches: 8. The CDR3 consists of 16 residues. CDR1 LNHDA and CDR2 SQIVND come from the germline V gene (reference sequence). CDR3 DNA sequence: TGTGCCAGTAGTCCTGACAGGGGAGTGGGCAATCAGCCCCAGCATTTT. It yields the protein CASSPDRGVGNQPQHF.

The chain uses TRBV6-6 and TRBJ2-7, with 8 bases that match TRBD1. Germline-derived CDR1 and CDR2 are MNHNY and SVGAGI (reference sequence). V lost 6 bases and J lost 5; bases outside the gene matches: 12. The CDR3 is made up of 15 amino acids. CDR3 amino acids: CASRTNQGAIDEQYF. The CDR3 DNA reads TGTGCCAGCAGAACGAATCAGGGGGCGATCGACGAGCAGTACTTC.